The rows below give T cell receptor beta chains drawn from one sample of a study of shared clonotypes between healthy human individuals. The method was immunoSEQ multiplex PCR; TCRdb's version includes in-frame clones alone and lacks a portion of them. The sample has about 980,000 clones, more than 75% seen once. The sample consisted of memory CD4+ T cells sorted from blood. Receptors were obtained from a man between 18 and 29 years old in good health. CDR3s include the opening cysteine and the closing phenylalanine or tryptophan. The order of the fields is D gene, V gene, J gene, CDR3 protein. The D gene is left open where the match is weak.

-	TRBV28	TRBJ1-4	CASSSGQLNEKLFF
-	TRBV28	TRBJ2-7	CASSQTLYEQYF
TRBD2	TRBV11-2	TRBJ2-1	CASRFSGGAGNEQFF
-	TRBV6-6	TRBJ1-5	CAGGSDSNQPQHF
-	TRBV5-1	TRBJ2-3	CASSLALGLDVSTDTQYF
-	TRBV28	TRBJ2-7	CASSLAGEIHEQYF
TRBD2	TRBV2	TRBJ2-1	CASSETSGETYNEQFF
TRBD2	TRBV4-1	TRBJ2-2	CASTSGGLSTGELFF
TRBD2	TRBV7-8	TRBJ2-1	CASSLVSREEGFF
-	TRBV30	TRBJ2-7	CAWSVRGNSYEQYF
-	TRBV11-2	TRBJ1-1	CASSLGLQGDRSEAFF
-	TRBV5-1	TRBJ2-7	CASSAGSPGISYEQYF
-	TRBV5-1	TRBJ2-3	CATTNRGASTDTQYF
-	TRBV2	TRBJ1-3	CASREKGGSSGNTIYF
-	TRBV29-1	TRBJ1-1	CSVARVGYEAFF
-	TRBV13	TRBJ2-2	CASSIGVALTGELFF
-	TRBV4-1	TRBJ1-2	CASSPEGDGYGYTF
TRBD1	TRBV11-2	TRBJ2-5	CASSPGQVIETQYF
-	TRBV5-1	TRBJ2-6	CASAGTSGANVLTF
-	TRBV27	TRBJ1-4	CAGRLAGALNEKLFF
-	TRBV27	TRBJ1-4	CASSLREGEKLFF
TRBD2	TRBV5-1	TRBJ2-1	CASSLSPSGGAYNEQFF
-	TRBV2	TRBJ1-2	CASLPPSGGDYGYTF
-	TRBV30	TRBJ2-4	CACGGGGAKNIQYF
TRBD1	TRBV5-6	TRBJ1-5	CASSLYRGRSNQPQHF
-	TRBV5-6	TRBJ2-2	CASSSRTTGELFF
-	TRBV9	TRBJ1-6	CASSPRGSRSSYNSPLHF